These 25 T cell receptor beta chains share one sample of origin, sequenced in a study of T cell changes during pregnancy in multiple sclerosis. Libraries were prepared by immunoSEQ multiplex PCR; TCRdb keeps only in-frame clonotypes and omits some of them. The table lists tens of thousands of clones, roughly 93% of them singletons, with more than 2% in the top ten. This specimen consisted of CD8+ T cells from peripheral blood mononuclear cells, obtained in the third trimester of pregnancy. These receptor sequences come from a female donor with multiple sclerosis, enrolled in a pregnancy study.

The V and J genes are TRBV7-3 and TRBJ2-2; 10 bases agree with TRBD1. Unmatched junction bases numbered 8, after V lost 5 bases and J lost 5 bases. Looked up from germline, CDR1 is SGHTA and CDR2 is FQGTGA. The CDR3 runs 16 residues. The CDR3 reads CASSDPGQGTTGELFF. CDR3 nucleotide sequence: TGTGCCAGCAGCGACCCGGGACAGGGGACGACCGGGGAGCTGTTTTTT.

This chain joins TRBV9 and TRBJ2-1; 11 bases map to TRBD2. V lost 2 bases, J lost 7 bases, and 5 bases stayed unmatched. Looked up from germline, CDR1 is SGDLS and CDR2 is YYNGEE. The CDR3 runs to 15 residues. The CDR3 region is CASSVGLAAMNEQFF. The CDR3 bases are TGTGCCAGCAGCGTGGGACTAGCGGCTATGAATGAGCAGTTCTTC.

The chain has TRBV20-1 and TRBJ1-1; no reliable D call. The V gene's germline CDR1 is DFQATT and CDR2 SNEGSKA (reference sequence). With 7 bases removed from V and 6 bases from J, the gap between germline ends came to 12 bases. CDR3 length equals 11 residues. The CDR3 here is CSVREVPEAFF. CDR3 coding DNA: TGCAGTGTCCGGGAAGTACCTGAAGCTTTCTTT.

Here the CDR3 DNA reads TGCAGCGTCACCGGGACTGGCTACGAGCAGTACTTC. Its protein is CSVTGTGYEQYF. The J gene is TRBJ2-7, the V gene TRBV29-1; possibly TRBD2 for D (6 bases). The V end lost 6 bases, the J end lost 3 bases, and 12 bases lay between the germline ends. CDR1 is SQVTM and CDR2 is ANQGSEA in the germline V gene. There are 12 residues in the CDR3.

The chain has TRBV7-6 and TRBJ2-6; perhaps TRBD1 as D (6 bases). From germline, CDR1 is SGHVS and CDR2 FNYEAQ. Trimming shortened V by 3 bases and J by 0 bases, and 12 bases separated the two germline ends. This CDR3 spans 17 amino acids. CDR3 residues: CASSFGDKFSGANVLTF. The CDR3 bases are TGTGCCAGCAGCTTCGGGGACAAGTTCTCTGGGGCCAACGTCCTGACTTTC.

The V gene is TRBV23-1, the J gene TRBJ2-2; D ambiguous. TRBV23-1 is assigned to the ORF class and has an uncertain function. There are 16 residues in the CDR3. V was cut by 4 bases and J by 2 bases, with 14 bases left in between. The CDR3 reads CASSPFVTQNTGELFF. The CDR3 region has the DNA TGCGCCAGCAGTCCCTTCGTAACTCAAAACACCGGGGAGCTGTTTTTT.

The chain is built from TRBV4-1 and TRBJ1-5, with 9 bases matching TRBD1. This CDR3 is 17 amino acids long. Trimming at V came to 1 base and at J to 8 bases, leaving 12 bases not matched to a gene. CDR1 and CDR2 (germline): MGHRA, YSYEKL. The DNA of the CDR3 is TGCGCCAGCAGCCAAGTGGACTCGGGACAGGGCGTGGAGCCCCAGCATTTT. Residues: CASSQVDSGQGVEPQHF.

This clone qualifies as medium-sized (0.01 to 0.1%). The V call is TRBV7-2, the J call TRBJ2-5, with TRBD2 matching over 13 bases. The V gene's germline CDR1 is SGHTA and CDR2 FQGNSA. J was trimmed by 4 bases and V by 5 bases; bases with no gene match: 4. This CDR3 contains 15 residues. CDR3 nucleotides: TGTGCCAGCAGCCCGTGGACTAGCGGGAGAGAGACCCAGTACTTC. It yields the protein CASSPWTSGRETQYF.

The CDR3 protein is CASSWSSGRVATGELFF. The CDR3 bases are TGTGCCAGCAGTTGGTCCAGCGGGAGGGTCGCCACCGGGGAGCTGTTTTTT. This chain joins TRBV27 and TRBJ2-2; 10 bases are a match to TRBD2. Germline CDR1 is MNHEY and CDR2 is SMNVEV (reference sequence). Germline trimming cut 4 bases from V and 4 bases from J; bases unmatched to any gene: 9. This CDR3 has 17 amino acids.

V is TRBV7-6 and J is TRBJ1-1; 11 bases align to TRBD1. Germline assignment: CDR1 SGHVS and CDR2 FNYEAQ. Losses at the gene ends were 4 bases for V and 8 bases for J; bases not matched to a gene: 3. This CDR3 comprises 13 residues. CDR3 DNA sequence: TGTGCCAGCAGCTGGGGACAGGGGGACGAAGCTTTCTTT. Translation gives CASSWGQGDEAFF.

The chain is built from TRBV29-1 and TRBJ1-2, with a possible D match to TRBD1 (6 bases). Trimming removed 0 bases from V and 2 bases from J, with 10 bases in between. The CDR3 is 14 amino acids. Germline CDR1 is SQVTM and CDR2 is ANQGSEA. The CDR3 here is CSVEDAGVNYGYTF. DNA of the CDR3: TGCAGCGTTGAAGACGCAGGGGTGAACTATGGCTACACCTTC.

On this clone itself: The identical CDR3 is also encoded by other nucleotide sequences in the sample. This chain links TRBV6-5 with TRBJ2-7, with TRBD1 matching over 8 bases. Germline V lookup: CDR1 MNHEY, CDR2 SVGAGI. The V gene end was trimmed by 2 bases and the J gene end by 3 bases; junction bases not matched to a gene: 3. CDR3 length equals 14 residues. The CDR3 region is CASSYGTGGYEQYF. The CDR3, as DNA: TGTGCCAGCAGTTACGGGACAGGCGGCTACGAGCAGTACTTC.

This rearrangement joins TRBV15 to TRBJ1-4, with D perhaps matching TRBD1 (6 bases). Germline V gene sequence: CDR1 LNHNV, CDR2 YYDKDF (reference sequence). The CDR3 runs 14 residues. The germline V and J ends were trimmed by 1 base and 4 bases, with 7 bases remaining between them. CDR3 nucleotide sequence: TGTGCCACCAGCAGAGTCAGGGGTAATGAAAAACTGTTTTTT. Translated, it gives CATSRVRGNEKLFF. The full variable domain, completed using reference TRBV15 and TRBJ1-4, is DAMVIQNPRYQVTQFGKPVTLSCSQTLNHNVMYWYQQKSSQAPKLLFHYYDKDFNNEADTPDNFQSRRPNTSFCFLDIRSPGLGDTAMYLCATSRVRGNEKLFFGSGTQLSVL.

This clone was seen just once. V and J are TRBV4-1 and TRBJ2-1, with 9 positions matching TRBD2. The CDR3 is made up of 16 amino acids. V trimming: 4 bases; J trimming: 7 bases; junction bases outside the gene matches: 11. Per the germline V gene, CDR1 is MGHRA and CDR2 is YSYEKL. The CDR3 nucleotides are TGCGCCAGCAGCCTGACCCCTGGGACTAGCCTTAATGAGCAGTTCTTC. Its protein product is CASSLTPGTSLNEQFF.

This clone has only a few counts. The chain links TRBV7-9 to TRBJ2-1; the D is unclear. V was shortened by 5 bases and J by 4 bases, with 6 bases between the two germline ends. There are 12 residues in the CDR3. CDR1 SEHNR and CDR2 FQNEAQ come from the germline V gene (reference sequence). In DNA, the CDR3 is TGTGCCAGCAGCCCCAGGTACAATGAGCAGTTCTTC. It is translated as CASSPRYNEQFF.

This sequence joins TRBV9 and TRBJ2-1; 12 bases match TRBD1. CDR1 is SGDLS and CDR2 is YYNGEE in the germline V gene. Germline trimming cut 2 bases from V and 8 bases from J; bases unmatched to any gene: 5. This CDR3 contains 15 residues. CDR3 residues: CASSVGDRGLDEQFF. The CDR3, as DNA: TGTGCCAGCAGCGTCGGGGACAGGGGGCTCGATGAGCAGTTCTTC.

The V gene is TRBV6-1, the J gene TRBJ2-2; perhaps TRBD1 as D (5 bases). Germline-derived CDR1 and CDR2 are MNHNS and SASEGT. The CDR3 is made up of 13 amino acids. Deletions cut 7 bases from V and 1 base from J, with 7 bases between. The CDR3 nucleotides are TGTGCCAGCACTACAGGGAACACCGGGGAGCTGTTTTTT. Its translation: CASTTGNTGELFF.

This clone showed up just a few times. The rearrangement uses TRBV15 and TRBJ1-4, with 9 bases lining up with TRBD1. The junction had 7 bases not matched to a gene; V was cut back by 3 bases and J by 5 bases. CDR3 length equals 16 residues. Germline loops: CDR1 LNHNV, CDR2 YYDKDF (reference sequence). Here the CDR3 DNA reads TGTGCCACCAGCAGGTCGAGCGGGACAGGGAATGAAAAACTGTTTTTT. This gives the protein CATSRSSGTGNEKLFF.

This chain uses TRBV7-3 with TRBJ2-1, with D unresolved. Germline V gene data show CDR1 as SGHTA and CDR2 as FQGTGA. The CDR3 totals 13 residues. Trimming left V 8 bases short and J 0 bases short, with 8 bases between. The CDR3 spells CASRASSYNEQFF. CDR3 coding DNA: TGTGCCAGCCGTGCGAGCTCCTACAATGAGCAGTTCTTC.

This chain joins TRBV2 and TRBJ2-3; 7 positions agree with TRBD1. The CDR3 length is 16 residues. The germline V gene encodes CDR1 SNHLY and CDR2 FYNNEI. V shed 1 base and J 7 bases; nucleotides not matched to a gene: 11. CDR3 nucleotide sequence: TGTGCCAGCAGTGAAGTGCCGGGACAGATTCCTTATACGCAGTATTTT. The encoded protein is CASSEVPGQIPYTQYF. Full variable domain (rest looked up from reference TRBV2 and TRBJ2-3): EPEVTQTPSHQVTQMGQEVILRCVPISNHLYFYWYRQILGQKVEFLVSFYNNEISEKSEIFDDQFSVERPDGSNFTLKIRSTKLEDSAMYFCASSEVPGQIPYTQYFGPGTRLTVL.

This clone was observed a single time. This rearrangement joins TRBV5-5 to TRBJ2-7; a weak D match, TRBD2 (6 bases). The ends were cut back, 0 bases at V and 3 bases at J, with 13 bases in the middle. The CDR3 runs 15 residues. Germline lookup yields CDR1 SGHKS and CDR2 YYEKEE (reference sequence). The CDR3 DNA reads as TGTGCCAGCAGCTTGGTGGTGGGGGGAGTCTACGAGCAGTACTTC. Protein sequence: CASSLVVGGVYEQYF. The complete variable domain, with remaining parts taken from reference TRBV5-5 and TRBJ2-7, reads DAGVTQSPTHLIKTRGQQVTLRCSPISGHKSVSWYQQVLGQGPQFIFQYYEKEERGRGNFPDRFSARQFPNYSSELNVNALLLGDSALYLCASSLVVGGVYEQYFGPGTRLTVT.

J is TRBJ1-2 and V is TRBV27; the match to TRBD1 covers 7 bases. Germline CDR1 reads MNHEY; CDR2 reads SMNVEV (reference sequence). V shed 5 bases, J shed 8 bases, and the junction held 8 bases outside the gene matches. CDR3 size: 13 residues. The CDR3 region is CASSPGRTGGYTF. CDR3 nucleotides: TGTGCCAGCAGTCCAGGACGGACAGGAGGCTACACCTTC.

The V gene is TRBV9, the J gene TRBJ2-1; tentatively, D is TRBD2 (6 bases). CDR1 SGDLS and CDR2 YYNGEE come from the germline V gene. V lost 2 bases, J lost 0 bases, and 15 bases lay in between. CDR3 size: 17 residues. The DNA for the CDR3 is TGTGCCAGCAGCGTCGGGACTCTCGCTAGCTCCTACAATGAGCAGTTCTTC. Its protein product is CASSVGTLASSYNEQFF.

The chain recombines TRBV27 with TRBJ2-1; no definite D call. The ends were cut back, 0 bases at V and 8 bases at J, with 17 bases in the middle. CDR3 length: 16 amino acids. Per germline, CDR1 MNHEY and CDR2 SMNVEV (reference sequence). Here the CDR3 reads CASSLSWALALDEQFF. DNA for the CDR3: TGTGCCAGCAGTTTATCGTGGGCCCTCGCTTTGGATGAGCAGTTCTTC.

Written as DNA, the CDR3 is TGTGCCTGGAGTGTAGCCCCATGGGGCCCCACCGGGGAGCTGTTTTTT. It encodes CAWSVAPWGPTGELFF. This chain joins TRBV30 and TRBJ2-2; TRBD1 might be the D (5 bases). The CDR3 sequence is 16 residues long. Germline assignment: CDR1 GTSNPN and CDR2 SVGIG (reference sequence). V gave up 0 bases and J gave up 4 bases, with 15 bases separating them.